This TCR beta chain is drawn from a study of TET2 disruption in CD19-targeted CAR T cells (dated by TCRdb to the late 2010s). Turning to the overall study: No additional inclusion criteria were applied, and the number of samples was determined by the original clinical trial design and by sample availability. Beyond this particular receptor, the publication reports: Conclusions about the CAR T cells of the patient were based on extensive analysis of a single subject.

The intended sense of this specimen's treatment or condition label: autologous CTL019 cells: CD19 CAR with 4-1BB and CD3 zeta domains. TCR zeta and 4-1BB costimulatory signaling domains were built into the CD19 CAR. Leukapheresis was used to collect the T cells for CTL019 manufacturing from peripheral blood. The DNeasy Blood and Tissue Kit was used to extract genomic DNA from pre-infusion T cells, peripheral blood, or sorted post-infusion T cells. Deep sequencing of the TCR beta chain was done using the immunoSEQ assay. The study's own analysis went as follows. Only productive TCR beta rearrangements were used to compute clonotype frequencies. This immuneACCESS table, as held by TCRdb, lists in-frame sequences with V and J called but not all clones. Of the missing ones, under half trace to an unresolved V gene in checked studies; the others have no known cause. The DNA gave D and trimming, while V, J and clone size come from that table. This sample's clone table shows about 26,000 clones. In total, the top ten clones hold 1.5% to 2% of the sample.

Details on this clone: What antigen it recognizes has not been identified.

The specimen comprised CD8- CAR+ T cells sorted from cultured blood T cells, sampled for CD19 CAR T cell therapy. The cell subset or site label, read with the paper, signifies: CD8-negative CAR-positive T cells from the infusion product. This TCR was sampled from a man aged 65-85 years with chronic lymphocytic leukemia.

The CDR3 reads as follows: CASSLVWTGEHDTEAFF. The CDR3 DNA, read in part, is TGTGCCAGCAGCTTAGTGTGGACAGGGGAACATGACACTGAA. The rearranged segments are TRBV7-6 and TRBJ1-1; TRBD1 lines up with 9 middle nucleotides. From the germline J gene comes the end of the CDR3, since the read stops 3 residues before it. The germline V gene specifies SGHVS as CDR1 and FNYEAQ as CDR2. The CDR3 runs 17 residues from the cysteine to the phenylalanine. Only the CDR3 bases that were read are kept: 42 of them, in frame from base 1. V is trimmed back by 1 base and J by 3 bases, and the junction contains 9 bases that no gene match accounts for.